This T cell receptor beta chain was captured in a study of T cell responses to AZD1222 COVID-19 vaccine. The CDR3 length is 14 residues. Trimming left V 4 bases short and J 0 bases short, with 10 bases between. Germline CDR1 and CDR2: SGHVS and FQNEAQ. Sequenced by immunoSEQ multiplex PCR; TCRdb stores in-frame clones only, minus some. There are 95,000 to 150,000 clones in the sample; 80% to 90% occur only once, and roughly 1.1% lies in the top ten. This receptor was obtained from an adult in good health. This material consisted of peripheral blood, taken on day 0 of AZD1222 vaccination. V gene TRBV7-8 combines with J gene TRBJ2-7; D unresolved. The chain's CDR3 is CASSSDDISYEQYF. For the CDR3, the DNA is TGTGCCAGCAGCTCTGACGACATCTCCTACGAGCAGTACTTC.